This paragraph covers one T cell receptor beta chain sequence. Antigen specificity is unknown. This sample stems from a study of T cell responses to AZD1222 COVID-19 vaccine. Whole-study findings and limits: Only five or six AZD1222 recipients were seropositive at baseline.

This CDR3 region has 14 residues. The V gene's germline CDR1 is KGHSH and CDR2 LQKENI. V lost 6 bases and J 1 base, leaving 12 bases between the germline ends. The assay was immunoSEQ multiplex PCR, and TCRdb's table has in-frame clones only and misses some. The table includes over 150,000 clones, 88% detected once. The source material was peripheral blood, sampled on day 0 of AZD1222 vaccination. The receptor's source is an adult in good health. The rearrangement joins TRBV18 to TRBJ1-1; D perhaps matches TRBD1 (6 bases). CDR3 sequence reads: CASSRDKGNTEAFF. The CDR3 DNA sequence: TGTGCCAGCTCCCGGGACAAGGGGAACACTGAAGCTTTCTTT.